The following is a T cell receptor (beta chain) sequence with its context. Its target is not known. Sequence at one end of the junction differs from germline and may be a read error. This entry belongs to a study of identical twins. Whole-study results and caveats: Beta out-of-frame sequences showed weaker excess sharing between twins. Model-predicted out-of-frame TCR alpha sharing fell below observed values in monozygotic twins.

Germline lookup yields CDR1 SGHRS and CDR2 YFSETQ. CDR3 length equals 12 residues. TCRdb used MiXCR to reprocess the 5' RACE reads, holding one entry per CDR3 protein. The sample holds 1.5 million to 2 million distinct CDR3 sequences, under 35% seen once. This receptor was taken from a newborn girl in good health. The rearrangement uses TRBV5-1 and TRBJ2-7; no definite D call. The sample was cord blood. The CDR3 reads CASSVAGYERYF. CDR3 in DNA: TGCGCCAGCAGCGTCGCCGGCTACGAGCGGTACTTC.